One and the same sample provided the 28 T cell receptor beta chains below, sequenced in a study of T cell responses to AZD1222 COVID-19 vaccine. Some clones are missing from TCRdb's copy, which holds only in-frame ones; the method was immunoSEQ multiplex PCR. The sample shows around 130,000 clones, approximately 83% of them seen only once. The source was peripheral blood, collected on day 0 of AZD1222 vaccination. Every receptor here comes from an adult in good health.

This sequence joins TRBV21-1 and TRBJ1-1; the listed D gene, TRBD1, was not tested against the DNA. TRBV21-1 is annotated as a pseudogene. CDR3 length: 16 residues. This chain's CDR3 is CASSKDGTGGYTEAFF. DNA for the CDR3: TGTGCCAGCAGCAAAGACGGGACAGGGGGCTACACTGAAGCTTTCTTT.

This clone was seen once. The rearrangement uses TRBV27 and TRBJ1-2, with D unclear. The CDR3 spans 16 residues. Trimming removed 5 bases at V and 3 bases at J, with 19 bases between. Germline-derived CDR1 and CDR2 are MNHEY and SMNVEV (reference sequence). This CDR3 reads CASSPPLGDRDYGYTF. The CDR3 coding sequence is TGTGCCAGCAGTCCCCCCCTCGGGGATAGGGACTATGGCTACACCTTC.

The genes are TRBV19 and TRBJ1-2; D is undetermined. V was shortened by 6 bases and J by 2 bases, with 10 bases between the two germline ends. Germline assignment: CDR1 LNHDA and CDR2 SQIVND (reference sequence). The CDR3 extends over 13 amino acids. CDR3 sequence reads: CASSKSQNYGYTF. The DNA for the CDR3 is TGTGCCAGTAGCAAGTCACAAAACTATGGCTACACCTTC.

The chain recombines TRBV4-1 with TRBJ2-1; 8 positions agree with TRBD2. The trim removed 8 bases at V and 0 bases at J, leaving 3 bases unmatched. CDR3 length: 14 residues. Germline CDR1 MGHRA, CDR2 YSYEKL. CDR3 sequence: CASRRGGSYNEQFF. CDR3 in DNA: TGCGCCAGCCGCCGGGGGGGCTCCTACAATGAGCAGTTCTTC.

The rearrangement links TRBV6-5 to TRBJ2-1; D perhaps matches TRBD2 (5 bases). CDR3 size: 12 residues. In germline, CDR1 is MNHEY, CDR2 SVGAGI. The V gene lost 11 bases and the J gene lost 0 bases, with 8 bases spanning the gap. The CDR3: CAGADSYNEQFF. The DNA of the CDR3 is TGTGCCGGAGCGGACTCCTACAATGAGCAGTTCTTC.

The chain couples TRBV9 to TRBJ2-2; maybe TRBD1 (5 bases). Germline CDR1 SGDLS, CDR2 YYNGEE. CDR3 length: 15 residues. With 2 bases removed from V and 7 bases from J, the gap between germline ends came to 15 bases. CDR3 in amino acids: CASSVDSIPGGELFF. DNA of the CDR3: TGTGCCAGCAGCGTCGACAGCATTCCGGGCGGGGAGCTGTTTTTT. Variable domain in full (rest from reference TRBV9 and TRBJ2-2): DSGVTQTPKHLITATGQRVTLRCSPRSGDLSVYWYQQSLDQGLQFLIQYYNGEERAKGNILERFSAQQFPDLHSELNLSSLELGDSALYFCASSVDSIPGGELFFGEGSRLTVL.

The CDR3 region is CASSQSRDRRSPYNEQFF. CDR3 nucleotides: TGTGCCAGCAGCCAATCCCGGGACAGGAGGAGCCCCTACAATGAGCAGTTCTTC. The chain links TRBV3-1 (or the pseudogene TRBV3-2) to TRBJ2-1; 8 bases agree with TRBD1. J gave up 2 bases and V 2 bases, and 11 bases lay outside the gene matches. The CDR3 sequence is 18 residues long. Germline assignment: CDR1 LGHDT and CDR2 YNNKEL (reference sequence).

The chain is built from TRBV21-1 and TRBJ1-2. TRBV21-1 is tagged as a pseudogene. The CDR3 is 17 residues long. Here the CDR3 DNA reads TGTGCCAGCAGCCCAAGGGGACCGCTTACCCTTAACTATGGCTACACCTTC. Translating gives CASSPRGPLTLNYGYTF.

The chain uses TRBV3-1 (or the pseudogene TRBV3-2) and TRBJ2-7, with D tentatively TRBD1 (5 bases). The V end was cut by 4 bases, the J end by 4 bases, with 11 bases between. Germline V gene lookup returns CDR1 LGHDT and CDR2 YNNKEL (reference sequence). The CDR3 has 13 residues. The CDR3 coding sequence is TGTGCCAGCAGCCTTCGACAGACATACGAGCAGTACTTC. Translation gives CASSLRQTYEQYF.

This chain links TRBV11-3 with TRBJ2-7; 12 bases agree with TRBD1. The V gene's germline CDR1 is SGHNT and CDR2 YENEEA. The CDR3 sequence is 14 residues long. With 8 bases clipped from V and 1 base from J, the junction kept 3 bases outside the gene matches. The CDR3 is CASGTGGASYEQYF. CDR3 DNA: TGTGCCAGCGGGACAGGGGGCGCATCCTACGAGCAGTACTTC. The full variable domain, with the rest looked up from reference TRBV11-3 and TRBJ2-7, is EAGVVQSPRYKIIEKKQPVAFWCNPISGHNTLYWYLQNLGQGPELLIRYENEEAVDDSQLPKDRFSAERLKGVDSTLKIQPAELGDSAVYLCASGTGGASYEQYFGPGTRLTVT.

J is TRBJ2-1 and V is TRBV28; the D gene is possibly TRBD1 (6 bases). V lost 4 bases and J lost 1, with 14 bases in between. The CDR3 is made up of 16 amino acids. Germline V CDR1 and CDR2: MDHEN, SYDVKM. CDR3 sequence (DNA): TGTGCCAGCAGTTACGTTGGACAGCAATCCTACAATGAGCAGTTCTTC. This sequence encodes CASSYVGQQSYNEQFF.

The CDR3 reads CASSGRTGGSGNTIYF. The CDR3 DNA sequence: TGTGCCAGCAGCGGCCGGACAGGGGGATCTGGAAACACCATATATTTT. The genes are TRBV9 and TRBJ1-3, with 10 bases matching TRBD1. Per the germline V gene, CDR1 is SGDLS and CDR2 is YYNGEE. J was trimmed by 1 base and V by 3 bases; bases with no gene match: 4. CDR3 length: 16 residues. The entire variable domain, with the rest obtained from reference TRBV9 and TRBJ1-3, is as follows: DSGVTQTPKHLITATGQRVTLRCSPRSGDLSVYWYQQSLDQGLQFLIQYYNGEERAKGNILERFSAQQFPDLHSELNLSSLELGDSALYFCASSGRTGGSGNTIYFGEGSWLTVV.

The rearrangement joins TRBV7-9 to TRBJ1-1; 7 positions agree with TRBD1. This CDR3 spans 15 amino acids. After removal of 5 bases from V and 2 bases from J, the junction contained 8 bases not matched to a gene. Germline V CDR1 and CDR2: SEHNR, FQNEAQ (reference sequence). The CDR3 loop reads CASSSMGTANTEAFF. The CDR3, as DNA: TGTGCCAGCAGCAGCATGGGGACAGCTAACACTGAAGCTTTCTTT. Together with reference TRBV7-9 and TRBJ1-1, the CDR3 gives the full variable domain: DTGVSQNPRHKITKRGQNVTFRCDPISEHNRLYWYRQTLGQGPEFLTYFQNEAQLEKSRLLSDRFSAERPKGSFSTLEIQRTEQGDSAMYLCASSSMGTANTEAFFGQGTRLTVV.

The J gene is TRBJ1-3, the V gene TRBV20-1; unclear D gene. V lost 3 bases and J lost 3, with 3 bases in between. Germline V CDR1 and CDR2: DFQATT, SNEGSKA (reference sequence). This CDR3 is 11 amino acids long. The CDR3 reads CSASRGNTIYF. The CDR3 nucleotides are TGCAGTGCTAGCCGTGGAAACACCATATATTTT.

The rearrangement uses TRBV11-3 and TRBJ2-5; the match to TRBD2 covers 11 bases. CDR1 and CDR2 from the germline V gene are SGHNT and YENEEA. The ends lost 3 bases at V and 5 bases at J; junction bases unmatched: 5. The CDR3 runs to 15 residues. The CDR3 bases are TGTGCCAGCAGCTTGAATAGCGGGAGGGCGGAGACCCAGTACTTC. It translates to CASSLNSGRAETQYF.

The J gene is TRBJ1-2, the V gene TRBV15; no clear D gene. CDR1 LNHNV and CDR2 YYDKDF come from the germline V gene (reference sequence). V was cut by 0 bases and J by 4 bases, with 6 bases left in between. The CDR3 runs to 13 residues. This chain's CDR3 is CATSRDRLYGYTF. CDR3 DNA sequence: TGTGCCACCAGCAGAGACAGACTCTATGGCTACACCTTC. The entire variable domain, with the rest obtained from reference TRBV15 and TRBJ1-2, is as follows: DAMVIQNPRYQVTQFGKPVTLSCSQTLNHNVMYWYQQKSSQAPKLLFHYYDKDFNNEADTPDNFQSRRPNTSFCFLDIRSPGLGDTAMYLCATSRDRLYGYTFGSGTRLTVV.

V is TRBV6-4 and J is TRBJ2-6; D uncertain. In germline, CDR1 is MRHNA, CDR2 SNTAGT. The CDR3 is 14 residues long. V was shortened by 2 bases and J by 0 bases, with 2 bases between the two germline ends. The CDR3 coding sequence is TGTGCCAGCAGTGACACCTCTGGGGCCAACGTCCTGACTTTC. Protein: CASSDTSGANVLTF.

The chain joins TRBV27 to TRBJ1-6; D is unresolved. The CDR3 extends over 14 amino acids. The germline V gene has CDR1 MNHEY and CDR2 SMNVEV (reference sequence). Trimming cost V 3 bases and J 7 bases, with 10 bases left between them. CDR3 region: CASSFVGWNSPLHF. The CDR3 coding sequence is TGTGCCAGCAGTTTTGTTGGGTGGAATTCACCCCTCCACTTT.

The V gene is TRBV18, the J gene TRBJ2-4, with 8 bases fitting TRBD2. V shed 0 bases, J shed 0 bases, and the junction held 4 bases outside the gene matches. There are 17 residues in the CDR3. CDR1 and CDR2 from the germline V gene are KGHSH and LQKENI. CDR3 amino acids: CASSPPRAGVAKNIQYF. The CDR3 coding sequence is TGTGCCAGCTCACCACCGCGAGCGGGAGTAGCCAAAAACATTCAGTACTTC.

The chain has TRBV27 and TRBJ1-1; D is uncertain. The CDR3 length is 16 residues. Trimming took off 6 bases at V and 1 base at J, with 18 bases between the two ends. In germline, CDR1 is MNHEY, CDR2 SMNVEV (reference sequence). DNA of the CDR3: TGTGCCAGCAGCCGTGGAGGAAGGGTGGGGAACACTGAAGCTTTCTTT. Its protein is CASSRGGRVGNTEAFF.

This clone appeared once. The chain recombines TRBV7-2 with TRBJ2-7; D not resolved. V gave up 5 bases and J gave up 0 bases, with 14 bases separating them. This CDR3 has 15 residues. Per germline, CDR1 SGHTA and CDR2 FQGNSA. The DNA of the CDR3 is TGTGCCAGCAGCCCCTACTCTGTTGGCTCCTACGAGCAGTACTTC. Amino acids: CASSPYSVGSYEQYF.

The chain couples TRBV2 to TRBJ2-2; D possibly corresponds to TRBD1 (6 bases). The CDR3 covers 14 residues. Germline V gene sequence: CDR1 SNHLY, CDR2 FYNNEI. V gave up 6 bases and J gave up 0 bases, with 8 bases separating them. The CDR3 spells CASSRDTNTGELFF. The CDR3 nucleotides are TGTGCCAGCAGCCGGGACACGAACACCGGGGAGCTGTTTTTT.

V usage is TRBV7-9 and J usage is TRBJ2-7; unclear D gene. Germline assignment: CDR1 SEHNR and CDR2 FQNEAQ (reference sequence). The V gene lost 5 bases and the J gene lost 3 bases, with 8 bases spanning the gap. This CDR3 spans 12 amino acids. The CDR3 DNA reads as TGTGCCAGCAGCCCGACTTACTACGAGCAGTACTTC. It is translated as CASSPTYYEQYF.

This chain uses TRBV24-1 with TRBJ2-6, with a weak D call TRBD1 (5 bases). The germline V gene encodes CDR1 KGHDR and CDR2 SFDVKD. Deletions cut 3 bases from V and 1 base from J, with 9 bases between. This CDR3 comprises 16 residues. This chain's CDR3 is CATSDRKGSGANVLTF. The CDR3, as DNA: TGTGCCACCAGTGATAGGAAGGGGTCTGGGGCCAACGTCCTGACTTTC.

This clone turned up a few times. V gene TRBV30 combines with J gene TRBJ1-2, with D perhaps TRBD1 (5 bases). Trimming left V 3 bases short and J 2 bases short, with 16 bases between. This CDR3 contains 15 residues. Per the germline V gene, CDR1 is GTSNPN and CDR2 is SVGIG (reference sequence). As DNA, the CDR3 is TGTGCCTGGAGCCCCATCGGGGGGAGCAACTATGGCTACACCTTC. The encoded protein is CAWSPIGGSNYGYTF. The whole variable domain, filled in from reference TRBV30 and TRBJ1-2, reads SQTIHQWPATLVQPVGSPLSLECTVEGTSNPNLYWYRQAAGRGLQLLFYSVGIGQISSEVPQNLSASRPQDRQFILSSKKLLLSDSGFYLCAWSPIGGSNYGYTFGSGTRLTVV.

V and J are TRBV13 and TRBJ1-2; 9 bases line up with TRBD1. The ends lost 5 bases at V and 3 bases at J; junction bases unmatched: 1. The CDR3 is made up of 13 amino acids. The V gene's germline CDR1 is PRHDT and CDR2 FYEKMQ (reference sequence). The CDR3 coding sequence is TGTGCCAGCAGCCGGACAGGGGACTATGGCTACACCTTC. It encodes CASSRTGDYGYTF.

The CDR3 region has the DNA TGTGCCAGCAGCTCTTTGGACCCCTGGGGGAACACTGAAGCTTTCTTT. This translates into CASSSLDPWGNTEAFF. V gene TRBV7-9 combines with J gene TRBJ1-1; D unresolved. CDR3 length: 16 amino acids. Germline-derived CDR1 and CDR2 are SEHNR and FQNEAQ (reference sequence). Trimming cost V 4 bases and J 1 base, with 16 bases left between them.

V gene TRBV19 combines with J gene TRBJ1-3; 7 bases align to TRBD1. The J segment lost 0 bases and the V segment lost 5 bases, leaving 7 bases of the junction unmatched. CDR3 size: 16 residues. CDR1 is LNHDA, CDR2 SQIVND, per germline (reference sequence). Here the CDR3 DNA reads TGTGCCAGTAGTGTGGGACAGCCCAACTCTGGAAACACCATATATTTT. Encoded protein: CASSVGQPNSGNTIYF.